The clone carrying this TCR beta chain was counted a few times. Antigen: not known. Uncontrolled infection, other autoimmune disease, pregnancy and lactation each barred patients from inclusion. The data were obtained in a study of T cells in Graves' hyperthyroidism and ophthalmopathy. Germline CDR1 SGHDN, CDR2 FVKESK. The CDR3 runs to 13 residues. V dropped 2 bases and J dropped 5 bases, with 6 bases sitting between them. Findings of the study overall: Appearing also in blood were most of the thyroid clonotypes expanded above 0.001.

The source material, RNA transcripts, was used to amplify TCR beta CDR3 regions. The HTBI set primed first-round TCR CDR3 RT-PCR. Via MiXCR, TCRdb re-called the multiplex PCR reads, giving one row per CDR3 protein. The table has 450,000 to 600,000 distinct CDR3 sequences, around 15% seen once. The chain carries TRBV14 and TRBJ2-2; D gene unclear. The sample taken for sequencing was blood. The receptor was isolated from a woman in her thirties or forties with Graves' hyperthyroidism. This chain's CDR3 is CASSQHTTGELFF. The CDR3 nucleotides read TGTGCCAGCAGCCAACATACTACCGGGGAGCTGTTTTTT.